The rows below give T cell receptor beta chains drawn from one sample of a study of cytomegalovirus exposure and HLA in healthy donors. Sequencing used immunoSEQ multiplex PCR; TCRdb keeps in-frame clones, though not all of them. The sample records some 200,000 clones, roughly 80% being singletons. Input material: PBMCs. The receptors here all came from a man aged 35 to 55 in good health and CMV-seronegative. Both conserved end residues are part of each CDR3. Each record gives: D gene, clone size, V gene, J gene, CDR3 protein, CDR3 DNA. A D gene is named only where the DNA matches it firmly. Size is omitted from some rows. Given values are once, few, many or a class for expanded clones.

TRBD1,once,TRBV15,TRBJ2-7,CATSKARDRADEQYF,TGTGCCACCAGCAAAGCCCGGGACAGGGCCGACGAGCAGTACTTC
TRBD2,.,TRBV5-1,TRBJ2-5,CASSLTMRGGDPLQETQYF,TGCGCCAGCAGCCTGACGATGCGGGGGGGAGACCCCCTCCAAGAGACCCAGTACTTC
.,.,TRBV4-1,TRBJ2-2,CASSQAFGQYTGELFF,TGCGCCAGCAGCCAAGCGTTTGGGCAGTACACCGGGGAGCTGTTTTTT
TRBD2,.,TRBV5-1,TRBJ2-7,CASSPSQRGGHYEQYF,TGCGCCAGCAGCCCCAGCCAGCGGGGGGGCCACTACGAGCAGTACTTC
.,.,TRBV2,TRBJ1-5,CASSESVHSNQPQHF,TGTGCCAGCAGTGAATCAGTACATAGCAATCAGCCCCAGCATTTT
TRBD1,.,TRBV7-9,TRBJ1-2,CASSLQGANYGYTF,TGTGCCAGCAGCCTACAGGGGGCTAACTATGGCTACACCTTC
.,few,TRBV20-1,TRBJ2-3,CSAGGTDTQYF,TGCAGTGCTGGGGGGACAGATACGCAGTATTTT
.,.,TRBV10-3,TRBJ1-5,CAISLGPRGGQPQHF,TGTGCCATCAGTTTGGGACCACGGGGAGGTCAGCCCCAGCATTTT
.,.,TRBV7-2,TRBJ2-6,CALGEGFGANVLTF,TGTGCCCTAGGTGAGGGATTTGGGGCCAACGTCCTGACTTTC
TRBD1,.,TRBV7-2,TRBJ1-3,CASSDTGGSGNTIYF,TGTGCCAGCAGCGACACAGGGGGCTCTGGAAACACCATATATTTT
.,.,TRBV5-1,TRBJ2-2,CASSFVLSLSGLGSTGELFF,TGCGCCAGCAGCTTCGTTTTAAGTTTGTCGGGGTTAGGGAGCACCGGGGAGCTGTTTTTT
TRBD1,few,TRBV10-1,TRBJ1-4,CASSDLRTGSGKLFF,TGCGCCAGCAGTGATCTTCGGACAGGCAGTGGAAAACTGTTTTTT
.,once,TRBV9,TRBJ1-2,CASSPRVLPHYGYTF,TGTGCCAGCAGCCCTCGGGTCCTCCCCCACTATGGCTACACCTTC
TRBD1,once,TRBV4-3,TRBJ1-2,CASSQDRGVDGYTF,TGCGCCAGCAGCCAAGACAGGGGGGTGGATGGCTACACCTTC
.,.,TRBV28,TRBJ1-2,CASRRTQDSPNYGYTF,TGTGCCAGCAGGCGTACGCAGGACAGCCCTAACTATGGCTACACCTTC
.,.,TRBV2,TRBJ2-5,CATQQGVLETQYF,TGTGCCACTCAGCAAGGGGTGTTAGAGACCCAGTACTTC
TRBD1,.,TRBV5-1,TRBJ1-6,CASSEGQGGSPLHF,TGCGCCAGCAGCGAGGGACAGGGGGGTTCACCCCTCCACTTT
TRBD1,.,TRBV9,TRBJ2-2,CASSGNRGPAGELFF,TGTGCCAGCAGCGGAAACAGGGGGCCGGCCGGGGAGCTGTTTTTT
TRBD1,.,TRBV6-5,TRBJ2-7,CASRTGQGRYEQYF,TGTGCCAGCAGAACCGGACAGGGCCGCTACGAGCAGTACTTC
.,.,TRBV18,TRBJ2-3,CASSPTSTDTQYF,TGTGCCAGCTCACCAACTAGCACAGATACGCAGTATTTT
TRBD1,.,TRBV27,TRBJ1-1,CASSLFQGANTEAFF,TGTGCCAGCAGTTTATTTCAGGGGGCTAACACTGAAGCTTTCTTT
.,.,TRBV6-5,TRBJ2-2,CASSGGPTGELFF,TGTGCCAGCAGTGGAGGACCCACCGGGGAGCTGTTTTTT
.,.,TRBV28,TRBJ2-7,CASSQALGYEQYF,TGTGCCAGCAGTCAGGCATTGGGCTACGAGCAGTACTTC
.,.,TRBV5-6,TRBJ2-7,CASSLRSYEQYF,TGTGCCAGCAGCTTAAGGAGCTACGAGCAGTACTTC
TRBD1,.,TRBV2,TRBJ1-3,CASRTGVFSGNTIYF,TGTGCCAGTCGGACAGGGGTCTTCTCTGGAAACACCATATATTTT
.,.,TRBV5-4,TRBJ2-7,CASSRLGGAPYEQYF,TGTGCCAGCAGCCGCTTGGGGGGGGCCCCCTACGAGCAGTACTTC
.,few,TRBV11-2,TRBJ2-7,CASSPLRGTLLSREQYF,TGTGCCAGCAGCCCACTAAGGGGCACACTCCTTTCTAGGGAGCAGTACTTC
TRBD1,.,TRBV5-1,TRBJ1-5,CASSSGTGGWGQPQHF,TGCGCCAGCAGCTCCGGGACAGGGGGCTGGGGTCAGCCCCAGCATTTT
.,.,TRBV7-2,TRBJ1-1,CASSSVMNTEAFF,TGTGCCAGCAGCTCAGTCATGAACACTGAAGCTTTCTTT
.,.,TRBV7-9,TRBJ2-1,CASSGGEQFF,TGTGCCAGCTCCGGGGGTGAGCAGTTCTTC
.,.,TRBV19,TRBJ1-1,CASSIDRPAVNTEAFF,TGTGCCAGTAGTATAGATCGCCCGGCGGTGAACACTGAAGCTTTCTTT
TRBD1,.,TRBV27,TRBJ1-2,CASSLAGGSGYTF,TGTGCCAGCAGTTTGGCAGGGGGCAGCGGCTACACCTTC
TRBD2,.,TRBV28,TRBJ2-4,CASSLPGTSDGNIQYF,TGTGCCAGCAGTTTGCCCGGGACTAGCGATGGGAACATTCAGTACTTC
TRBD2,few,TRBV19,TRBJ2-7,CASTPFAGAGGAYEQYF,TGTGCCAGTACCCCCTTTGCCGGCGCGGGGGGGGCCTACGAGCAGTACTTC
.,.,TRBV19,TRBJ2-7,CASSIAGTLGGPSYEQYF,TGTGCCAGTAGTATAGCAGGGACCTTGGGAGGCCCAAGCTACGAGCAGTACTTC
.,.,TRBV5-8,TRBJ1-5,CASSLSHENQPQHF,TGTGCCAGCAGCTTGTCACATGAAAATCAGCCCCAGCATTTT
.,.,TRBV28,TRBJ2-1,CASSLPRLISYNEQFF,TGTGCCAGCAGTCTCCCTAGATTAATCTCCTACAATGAGCAGTTCTTC
TRBD1,.,TRBV28,TRBJ1-2,CASSVHDGQGWYGYTF,TGTGCCAGCAGTGTTCACGACGGACAGGGTTGGTATGGCTACACCTTC
.,.,TRBV6-1,TRBJ2-1,CASSDGDTAHARGRYNEQFF,TGTGCCAGCAGTGACGGGGACACGGCTCATGCCAGGGGGAGGTACAATGAGCAGTTCTTC
.,.,TRBV27,TRBJ2-1,CASSSQGSYNEQFF,TGTGCCAGCAGTTCACAGGGCTCCTACAATGAGCAGTTCTTC
.,.,TRBV7-8,TRBJ2-7,CASSLAAGSSYEQYF,TGTGCCAGCAGCTTAGCGGCGGGTAGCTCCTACGAGCAGTACTTC
TRBD1,.,TRBV19,TRBJ1-5,CASGWGQDQPQHF,TGTGCCAGTGGGTGGGGACAGGATCAGCCCCAGCATTTT